These 20 T cell receptor beta chains share one sample of origin, sequenced in a study of cytomegalovirus exposure and HLA in healthy donors. Researchers ran the PCR with 60 Vbeta and 13 Jbeta primers. The protocol was immunoSEQ multiplex PCR, while the TCRdb copy is restricted to in-frame clones and leaves out a portion. The table lists approximately 140,000 clones, about 83% of them singletons. Material for sequencing was PBMCs. The source of these receptors is a middle-aged man in good health and CMV-seropositive.

The chain has TRBV5-5 and TRBJ2-2, with a possible D match to TRBD2 (5 bases). Germline V CDR1 and CDR2: SGHKS, YYEKEE (reference sequence). V dropped 1 base and J dropped 2 bases, with 9 bases sitting between them. The CDR3 covers 15 residues. The CDR3 spells CASSLRLANTGELFF. CDR3 sequence (DNA): TGTGCCAGCAGCTTGCGGCTAGCAAACACCGGGGAGCTGTTTTTT. Variable domain in full (rest from reference TRBV5-5 and TRBJ2-2): DAGVTQSPTHLIKTRGQQVTLRCSPISGHKSVSWYQQVLGQGPQFIFQYYEKEERGRGNFPDRFSARQFPNYSSELNVNALLLGDSALYLCASSLRLANTGELFFGEGSRLTVL.

In this sample, this clone turned up a few times. The rearrangement links TRBV6-1 to TRBJ2-7, with D unresolved. The CDR3 is 13 residues long. Trimming shortened V by 6 bases and J by 7 bases, and 16 bases separated the two germline ends. Germline values: CDR1 MNHNS, CDR2 SASEGT. This CDR3 is CASSVSPSGEQYF. CDR3 sequence (DNA): TGTGCCAGCAGCGTCTCACCCTCCGGGGAGCAGTACTTC.

A single count supports this clone. V is TRBV27 and J is TRBJ2-1, with D tentatively TRBD2 (5 bases). The CDR3 is made up of 16 amino acids. The germline gives CDR1 MNHEY, CDR2 SMNVEV (reference sequence). V lost 1 base, J lost 0 bases, and 10 bases lay in between. The CDR3, as DNA: TGTGCCAGCAGTTTATACGCGGGTAGCTCCTACAATGAGCAGTTCTTC. It is translated as CASSLYAGSSYNEQFF.

This chain uses TRBV5-1 with TRBJ2-1; 15 bases align to TRBD2. From germline, CDR1 is SGHRS and CDR2 YFSETQ. CDR3 length: 16 amino acids. Trimming took 7 bases from V and 8 from J; bases not matched to a gene: 10. The CDR3 region has the DNA TGCGCCAGCCGGGACAAGGGACTAGCGGGAGGAGATGAGCAGTTCTTC. Translation: CASRDKGLAGGDEQFF.

This clone came up a few times. The chain recombines TRBV6-5 with TRBJ2-1; 7 bases match TRBD2. Germline loops: CDR1 MNHEY, CDR2 SVGAGI. V lost 5 bases to trimming and J lost 5 bases; unmatched junction nucleotides: 6. This CDR3 has 14 amino acids. The CDR3 loop reads CASSRRERDNEQFF. The CDR3 coding sequence is TGTGCCAGCAGTCGGCGGGAGCGGGACAATGAGCAGTTCTTC.

The chain uses TRBV29-1 and TRBJ1-4; D ambiguous. The V gene lost 0 bases and the J gene lost 8 bases, with 10 bases spanning the gap. The CDR3 length is 13 residues. Germline CDR1 SQVTM, CDR2 ANQGSEA. The CDR3 is CSVEDVAGEKLFF. CDR3 nucleotides: TGCAGCGTTGAAGATGTGGCGGGAGAAAAACTGTTTTTT.

The chain carries TRBV13 and TRBJ1-2; D is possibly TRBD1 (6 bases). Trimming removed 1 base at V and 7 bases at J, with 10 bases between. From germline, CDR1 is PRHDT and CDR2 FYEKMQ (reference sequence). CDR3 size: 13 residues. Written as DNA, the CDR3 is TGTGCCAGCAGCTTAGTCGGACAGTCTGGCTACACCTTC. Amino acid sequence: CASSLVGQSGYTF.

The gene calls are TRBV12-5 and TRBJ1-4, with D possibly TRBD1 on 5 matching bases. The CDR3 is 12 amino acids. Trimming took off 0 bases at V and 14 bases at J, with 10 bases between the two ends. CDR1 is LGHNT, CDR2 FRNRAP, per germline. The CDR3 sequence: CASGLVGGYLFF. CDR3 DNA: TGTGCTAGTGGTTTGGTGGGGGGATACCTGTTTTTT.

This clone was counted a few times. The chain couples TRBV10-2 to TRBJ2-7; TRBD1 matches 7 bases. Germline loops: CDR1 WSHSY, CDR2 SAAADI. The CDR3 runs 14 residues. V shed 6 bases, J shed 12 bases, and the junction held 17 bases outside the gene matches. The CDR3 nucleotides are TGCGCCAGCAGCCTCGGGACAGAATCCTTTAGGCTGTACTTC. Protein: CASSLGTESFRLYF.

The chain joins TRBV9 to TRBJ1-4, with 7 bases fitting TRBD1. The length of the CDR3 is 14 residues. CDR1 is SGDLS, CDR2 YYNGEE, per germline. V lost 3 bases and J lost 4; bases outside the gene matches: 3. The CDR3 is CASSAGQLNEKLFF. CDR3 bases: TGTGCCAGCAGCGCGGGACAGCTTAATGAAAAACTGTTTTTT.

This clone was detected only a few times. The V call is TRBV28, the J call TRBJ1-1; 7 bases fit TRBD1. This CDR3 has 15 residues. V lost 5 bases to trimming and J lost 0 bases; unmatched junction nucleotides: 6. The V gene's germline CDR1 is MDHEN and CDR2 SYDVKM. DNA of the CDR3: TGTGCCAGCAGTCCGGGACAGCGGATGAACACTGAAGCTTTCTTT. This sequence encodes CASSPGQRMNTEAFF.

V and J are TRBV7-2 and TRBJ2-1, with D maybe TRBD1 (5 bases). CDR1 is SGHTA, CDR2 FQGNSA, per germline. Trimming left V 3 bases short and J 5 bases short, with 11 bases between. CDR3 size: 14 residues. CDR3 nucleotide sequence: TGTGCCAGCAGCTTTTCAGGGATCCACAATGAGCAGTTCTTC. It encodes CASSFSGIHNEQFF.

The chain uses TRBV5-1 and TRBJ2-5, with D tentatively TRBD2 (6 bases). Trimming shortened V by 4 bases and J by 5 bases, and 12 bases separated the two germline ends. CDR1 is SGHRS, CDR2 YFSETQ, per germline. The CDR3 sequence is 13 residues long. The CDR3 is CASSGRQGETQYF. CDR3 bases: TGCGCCAGCAGCGGGAGGCAGGGCGAGACCCAGTACTTC.

This clone was seen more than once but under ten times. The chain combines TRBV6-1 with TRBJ2-3; possible D gene TRBD1, 7 bases. Trimming took off 0 bases at V and 6 bases at J, with 31 bases between the two ends. CDR3 size: 21 residues. Germline lookup yields CDR1 MNHNS and CDR2 SASEGT. In nucleotides, the CDR3 is TGTGCCAGCAGTGAAGCGAGAAGAGACAGGGCGGCACGGAGGGAGAGGGATACGCAGTATTTT. Amino acid sequence: CASSEARRDRAARRERDTQYF.

The rearrangement joins TRBV4-2 to TRBJ2-5; the match to TRBD2 covers 9 bases. This CDR3 is 14 amino acids long. V gave up 5 bases and J gave up 3 bases; unmatched junction bases: 4. Germline CDR1 and CDR2: LGHNA and YNFKEQ. The CDR3 DNA reads as TGTGCCAGCAGCGACGCGGGAGGGAAAGAGACCCAGTACTTC. Its translation is CASSDAGGKETQYF.

This chain uses TRBV15 with TRBJ1-1; possible D gene TRBD1, 6 bases. Looked up from germline, CDR1 is LNHNV and CDR2 is YYDKDF (reference sequence). The V end was cut by 1 base, the J end by 1 base, with 10 bases between. This CDR3 contains 15 residues. CDR3 sequence reads: CATSRVRGQNTEAFF. The CDR3 nucleotides read TGTGCCACCAGCAGAGTTAGGGGACAGAACACTGAAGCTTTCTTT.

The chain recombines TRBV5-1 with TRBJ2-3; 7 nucleotides line up with TRBD1. This CDR3 contains 13 residues. Germline V CDR1 and CDR2: SGHRS, YFSETQ. The junction had 5 bases not matched to a gene; V was cut back by 4 bases and J by 6 bases. The CDR3 reads CASSPTGADTQYF. The CDR3 nucleotides are TGCGCCAGCAGCCCAACAGGGGCGGATACGCAGTATTTT. Drawing the rest from reference TRBV5-1 and TRBJ2-3, the complete variable domain is KAGVTQTPRYLIKTRGQQVTLSCSPISGHRSVSWYQQTPGQGLQFLFEYFSETQRNKGNFPGRFSGRQFSNSRSEMNVSTLELGDSALYLCASSPTGADTQYFGPGTRLTVL.

J is TRBJ2-5 and V is TRBV9; 7 nucleotides line up with TRBD2. The germline CDR1 and CDR2 sequences are SGDLS and YYNGEE. The V segment lost 2 bases and the J segment 2 bases; nucleotides outside the gene matches: 9. The CDR3 covers 16 residues. CDR3 protein: CASSVLSGMGQETQYF. In nucleotides, the CDR3 is TGTGCCAGCAGCGTCCTGAGCGGGATGGGGCAAGAGACCCAGTACTTC.

V gene TRBV6-1 combines with J gene TRBJ2-1, with TRBD1 identical over 9 bases. The CDR3 has 14 amino acids. V dropped 8 bases and J dropped 2; count of bases not matched to a gene: 4. Germline lookup yields CDR1 MNHNS and CDR2 SASEGT. The CDR3 sequence is CASGRQGAYNEQFF. In DNA form, the CDR3 reads TGTGCCAGCGGCCGACAGGGGGCCTACAATGAGCAGTTCTTC.

V is TRBV7-9 and J is TRBJ1-3; the D is unclear. Trimming removed 3 bases from V and 0 bases from J, with 12 bases in between. The CDR3 runs 16 residues. The germline V gene encodes CDR1 SEHNR and CDR2 FQNEAQ (reference sequence). The CDR3 DNA reads as TGTGCCAGCAGCTTCCAGGAATCGTTCTCTGGAAACACCATATATTTT. It is translated as CASSFQESFSGNTIYF. Full variable domain (remainder filled in from reference TRBV7-9 and TRBJ1-3): DTGVSQNPRHKITKRGQNVTFRCDPISEHNRLYWYRQTLGQGPEFLTYFQNEAQLEKSRLLSDRFSAERPKGSFSTLEIQRTEQGDSAMYLCASSFQESFSGNTIYFGEGSWLTVV.